This T cell receptor beta chain was captured in a study of regulatory T cells in long-lasting Graves disease. This clonotype has a handful of counts. Time point defined: newly diagnosed GD, antithyroid drugs for less than 3 months. From PBMCs, RNA was extracted and then used to make the TCR library. Library construction for TCR beta used iRepertoire HTBI primers and Arm-PCR of CDR3 regions. As handled by the study authors: The samples yielded about 63 TRBV and roughly 15 TRBJ segments. MiXCR, run by TCRdb on the multiplex PCR reads, gives a single entry per CDR3 protein. The V and J calls were determined by TCRdb, not by the authors. This sample has about 540,000 distinct CDR3 sequences, with less than 15% found just once. After removal of 0 bases from V and 2 bases from J, the junction contained 1 base not matched to a gene. CDR1 is SEHNR and CDR2 is FQNEAQ in the germline V gene (reference sequence). The CDR3 extends over 16 amino acids.

The same data also went into a second study, on T cells in Graves' hyperthyroidism and ophthalmopathy.

V and J are TRBV7-9 and TRBJ2-7; 13 nucleotides line up with TRBD2. The clonotype was recovered from a man aged 25 to 40 with Graves disease. This sample comprised peripheral blood mononuclear cells (PBMCs), obtained at new diagnosis, from a patient treated with antithyroid drugs. CDR3 sequence: CASSLAGTSGAYEQYF. In DNA, the CDR3 is TGTGCCAGCAGCTTAGCAGGGACTAGCGGGGCCTACGAGCAGTACTTC.